This TCR beta chain was retrieved from a study of PD-1 and CTLA-4 blockade in melanoma. Profiling relied on immunoSEQ multiplex PCR, and the TCRdb table lists in-frame clones only, not all of them. The sample carries about 31,000 clones, under 95% recorded once. This CDR3 comprises 14 residues. The germline V gene encodes CDR1 GTSNPN and CDR2 SVGIG (reference sequence). With 0 bases removed from V and 9 bases from J, the gap between germline ends came to 15 bases. The origin of this receptor is a human donor with melanoma. This sample comprised CD8+ T cells from peripheral blood, obtained from a patient given anti-PD-1 treatment. V and J are TRBV30 and TRBJ1-5, with D possibly matching TRBD1 (6 bases). CDR3 protein: CAWSVPGVGRPQHF. In DNA, the CDR3 is TGTGCCTGGAGTGTACCAGGGGTCGGCCGGCCCCAGCATTTT. Together with reference TRBV30 and TRBJ1-5, the CDR3 gives the full variable domain: SQTIHQWPATLVQPVGSPLSLECTVEGTSNPNLYWYRQAAGRGLQLLFYSVGIGQISSEVPQNLSASRPQDRQFILSSKKLLLSDSGFYLCAWSVPGVGRPQHFGDGTRLSIL.